The 24 T cell receptor beta chains given below trace back to one sample, sequenced in a study of T cell repertoires in aging, cancer and after chemotherapy. The template was genomic DNA from peripheral blood, not RNA. Rearranged V-D-J TRB sequences were amplified with a mixed TRB-A/B primer pool. TCRdb re-called the multiplex PCR reads with MiXCR, one entry per CDR3 protein. Of 550 or so distinct CDR3 sequences in the sample, roughly 34% were seen once. Specimen: blood. Receptor source: a human donor with a solid tumor.

The J gene is TRBJ2-7, the V gene TRBV10-1; D tentatively reads TRBD1 or TRBD2 (7 bases each). The V gene's germline CDR1 is WNHNN and CDR2 SYGVQD (reference sequence). The CDR3 runs 15 residues. V lost 8 bases and J 4 bases, leaving 21 bases between the germline ends. For the CDR3, the DNA is TGCGCCAGCTCCGAGGCGGGGGCCAGGGGGTACGAGCAGTACTTC. It yields the protein CASSEAGARGYEQYF.

The chain combines TRBV7-6 with TRBJ1-4, with D unresolved. Germline V gene data show CDR1 as SGHVS and CDR2 as FNYEAQ. Trimming pared 4 bases from V and 1 base from J, leaving 13 bases between. The CDR3 sequence is 16 residues long. This chain's CDR3 is CASSSGGPVTNEKLFF. The CDR3 DNA follows: TGTGCCAGCAGCTCCGGAGGGCCCGTAACTAATGAAAAACTGTTTTTT.

The genes are TRBV6-2 or TRBV6-3 and TRBJ2-4; D gene unclear. The CDR3 is 16 amino acids. The V gene lost 6 bases and the J gene lost 0 bases, with 15 bases spanning the gap. CDR1 and CDR2 from the germline V gene are MNHEY and SVGEGT. This chain's CDR3 is CASSQSWGLAKNIQYF. As DNA, the CDR3 is TGTGCCAGCAGCCAGAGCTGGGGTCTAGCCAAAAACATTCAGTACTTC.

The V and J genes are TRBV11-2 and TRBJ2-7, with D unclear. V was shortened by 1 base and J by 3 bases, with 10 bases between the two germline ends. The germline V gene has CDR1 SGHAT and CDR2 FQNNGV. This CDR3 is built from 14 residues. The DNA for the CDR3 is TGTGCCAGCAGCTTAGGTCAAGTTCTCTACGAGCAGTACTTC. Encoded protein: CASSLGQVLYEQYF. The whole variable domain, filled in from reference TRBV11-2 and TRBJ2-7, reads EAGVAQSPRYKIIEKRQSVAFWCNPISGHATLYWYQQILGQGPKLLIQFQNNGVVDDSQLPKDRFSAERLKGVDSTLKIQPAKLEDSAVYLCASSLGQVLYEQYFGPGTRLTVT.

This clonotype ranks as large. This chain links TRBV6-5 with TRBJ1-1; D unresolved. The germline gives CDR1 MNHEY, CDR2 SVGAGI. Trimming pared 0 bases from V and 6 bases from J, leaving 11 bases between. CDR3 length: 14 amino acids. CDR3 residues: CASSYSVANAEAFF. In nucleotides, the CDR3 is TGTGCCAGCAGTTACTCGGTAGCCAACGCTGAAGCTTTCTTT.

This clonotype turned up a few times. V is TRBV19 and J is TRBJ2-1; TRBD1 might be the D (5 bases). Germline V gives CDR1 LNHDA, CDR2 SQIVND (reference sequence). V gave up 4 bases and J gave up 4 bases, with 8 bases separating them. The CDR3 sequence is 13 residues long. CDR3 sequence (DNA): TGTGCCAGTAGTAAGGGGAATTACAATGAGCAGTTCTTC. Protein product: CASSKGNYNEQFF.

V is TRBV20-1 and J is TRBJ2-3; D call uncertain. With 0 bases removed from V and 0 bases from J, the gap between germline ends came to 13 bases. CDR1 and CDR2 from the germline V gene are DFQATT and SNEGSKA (reference sequence). The CDR3 sequence is 16 residues long. CDR3 DNA: TGCAGTGCTAGAGATCAGACAATGGGTAGCACAGATACGCAGTATTTT. This translates into CSARDQTMGSTDTQYF.

J is TRBJ1-4 and V is TRBV20-1, with D unresolved. The CDR3 totals 14 residues. Trimming stripped 7 bases from V and 3 bases from J, with 15 bases between. Germline CDR1 is DFQATT and CDR2 is SNEGSKA (reference sequence). The CDR3 DNA sequence: TGCAGTGGCAGCCTGGGAGCCTCTAATGAAAAACTGTTTTTT. Translated: CSGSLGASNEKLFF.

In this sample, this clonotype is large. V usage is TRBV5-6 and J usage is TRBJ2-3; 8 bases align to TRBD2. The CDR3 sequence is 16 residues long. V shed 4 bases, J shed 4 bases, and the junction held 11 bases outside the gene matches. Looked up from germline, CDR1 is SGHDT and CDR2 is YYEEEE. CDR3 sequence: CASSHRAGGLSDTQYF. The CDR3 bases are TGTGCCAGCAGCCACAGGGCGGGGGGACTTTCAGATACGCAGTATTTT.

By sample fraction, this clonotype is large. The chain recombines TRBV10-3 with TRBJ2-1, with 8 bases that match TRBD2. The CDR3 extends over 16 amino acids. The J segment lost 5 bases and the V segment lost 6 bases, leaving 12 bases of the junction unmatched. CDR1 is ENHRY and CDR2 is SYGVKD in the germline V gene. The CDR3 coding sequence is TGTGCCATCAGGGGGGAGCGGGAGAAAGGGGACAATGAGCAGTTCTTC. Translation gives CAIRGEREKGDNEQFF.

This clonotype is deemed large (0.1 to 1%). This rearrangement joins TRBV5-4 to TRBJ2-7; 13 bases fit TRBD2. Germline trimming cut 3 bases from V and 4 bases from J; bases unmatched to any gene: 4. The CDR3 consists of 15 residues. Germline V gene data show CDR1 as SGHNT and CDR2 as YYREEE (reference sequence). The CDR3 spells CASSSTSGRTYEQYF. CDR3 bases: TGTGCCAGCAGCTCGACTAGCGGGAGGACGTACGAGCAGTACTTC.

This clonotype was seen a few times. The chain joins TRBV5-5 to TRBJ2-2, with a tentative D call TRBD2 (5 bases). Germline V gene data show CDR1 as SGHKS and CDR2 as YYEKEE (reference sequence). CDR3 size: 16 residues. The germline V and J ends were trimmed by 1 base and 0 bases, with 10 bases remaining between them. The CDR3 DNA follows: TGTGCCAGCAGCTTGAGTTCCGGGGCGAACACCGGGGAGCTGTTTTTT. Protein: CASSLSSGANTGELFF.

This chain joins TRBV7-2 and TRBJ2-5; D is possibly TRBD2 (5 bases). This CDR3 is 14 amino acids long. In germline, CDR1 is SGHTA, CDR2 FQGNSA. Trimming pared 2 bases from V and 5 bases from J, leaving 12 bases between. The CDR3 spells CASSLSGSRETQYF. In DNA, the CDR3 is TGTGCCAGCAGCTTATCGGGGAGCCGGGAGACCCAGTACTTC.

Turning to this clonotype: This may arise from a read error, as a much more abundant clone is one base away. V gene TRBV7-6 combines with J gene TRBJ2-3, with TRBD2 matching over 8 bases. Germline CDR1 reads SGHVS; CDR2 reads FNYEAQ. CDR3 length: 14 residues. In nucleotides, the CDR3 is TGTGCCAGCAGCTCGGGGGGGGCAGAAGATACGAAGTATTTT. It translates to CASSSGGAEDTKYF.

The rearrangement links TRBV18 to TRBJ1-1; no firm D call. The CDR3 has 16 amino acids. Looked up from germline, CDR1 is KGHSH and CDR2 is LQKENI. Trimming shortened V by 3 bases and J by 8 bases, and 22 bases separated the two germline ends. The CDR3 nucleotides are TGTGCCAGCTCACCCCTGCCTTACGTCCCCGGTGGAGAAGCTTTCTTT. This sequence encodes CASSPLPYVPGGEAFF.

This clonotype was seen a few times. The chain joins TRBV20-1 to TRBJ1-2; 8 nucleotides line up with TRBD1. Losses at the gene ends were 6 bases for V and 0 bases for J; bases not matched to a gene: 12. Germline CDR1 DFQATT, CDR2 SNEGSKA (reference sequence). The CDR3 has 16 amino acids. CDR3 nucleotides: TGCAGTGCCAGTGGATTCGGACAGGGAACTAACTATGGCTACACCTTC. It codes for CSASGFGQGTNYGYTF.

The chain has TRBV24-1 and TRBJ1-2, with a tentative D call TRBD1 (6 bases). CDR3 length: 14 residues. From germline, CDR1 is KGHDR and CDR2 SFDVKD. V was pared by 3 bases and J by 4 bases, with 11 bases between. The CDR3 bases are TGTGCCACCAGTGATGTAACAGGGTCCTATGGCTACACCTTC. Its translation is CATSDVTGSYGYTF.

The V gene is TRBV6-9, the J gene TRBJ1-1; D not certain. Looked up from germline, CDR1 is MNHGY and CDR2 is SVAAGI. The CDR3 sequence is 12 residues long. In DNA form, the CDR3 reads TGTGTTAGCAGTCGGGCCAACACTGAAGCTTTCTTT. Its protein product is CVSSRANTEAFF.

Sample share makes this clonotype large. The V call is TRBV19, the J call TRBJ1-1; D unresolved. This CDR3 is 13 amino acids long. The germline V gene has CDR1 LNHDA and CDR2 SQIVND (reference sequence). Trimming stripped 4 bases from V and 1 base from J, with 7 bases between. This chain's CDR3 is CASSTEQNTEAFF. In DNA form, the CDR3 reads TGTGCCAGTAGTACGGAGCAGAACACTGAAGCTTTCTTT.

This clonotype showed up just a few times. The chain couples TRBV12-3 or TRBV12-4 to TRBJ2-2; 8 bases are shared with TRBD1. CDR3 length equals 13 residues. Germline trimming cut 6 bases from V and 7 bases from J; bases unmatched to any gene: 4. The CDR3 sequence: CASRQGGDGELFF. The CDR3 DNA sequence: TGTGCCAGCAGACAGGGGGGAGACGGGGAGCTGTTTTTT.

The rearrangement uses TRBV5-6 and TRBJ2-3; no clear D gene. V was trimmed by 0 bases and J by 0 bases, leaving 8 bases between them. This CDR3 region has 15 residues. Looked up from germline, CDR1 is SGHDT and CDR2 is YYEEEE. CDR3 sequence reads: CASSLVLTSTDTQYF. CDR3 DNA sequence: TGTGCCAGCAGCTTGGTTCTCACCAGCACAGATACGCAGTATTTT.

In this sample, this clonotype turned up a few times. V and J are TRBV6-2 or TRBV6-3 and TRBJ2-1; 9 bases line up with TRBD1. J gave up 2 bases and V 2 bases, and 7 bases lay outside the gene matches. Germline V gives CDR1 MNHEY, CDR2 SVGEGT. This CDR3 contains 17 residues. CDR3 amino acids: CASSYPRTGATYNEQFF. CDR3 DNA sequence: TGTGCCAGCAGTTACCCTAGGACAGGGGCTACCTACAATGAGCAGTTCTTC.

This clonotype was counted a few times. V is TRBV4-3 and J is TRBJ1-1, with D possibly matching TRBD1 (6 bases). V was trimmed by 4 bases and J by 4 bases, leaving 10 bases between them. CDR3 size: 13 residues. CDR1 LGHNA and CDR2 YSLEER come from the germline V gene. The CDR3, as DNA: TGCGCCAGCAGCCCCATCAGGGGCACTGAAGCTTTCTTT. It specifies CASSPIRGTEAFF.

By frequency in the sample, this clonotype is large (0.1 to 1%). V and J are TRBV7-6 and TRBJ2-7; TRBD1 might be the D (6 bases). This CDR3 has 13 residues. Per the germline V gene, CDR1 is SGHVS and CDR2 is FNYEAQ. Trimming cost V 6 bases and J 3 bases, with 12 bases left between them. The CDR3 nucleotides are TGTGCCAGCAGACCAACAGGGAACTACGAGCAGTACTTC. Translation: CASRPTGNYEQYF.